These T cell receptor beta chains were read from a single sample in a study of CD8+CD57+ T cells in acquired aplastic anemia. TCRdb called the reads again in MiXCR, with one record for every CDR3 protein. The repertoire consists of around 130,000 distinct CDR3 sequences, with roughly 50% occurring once and the leading ten covering 2% to 3%. The sequenced sample consisted of sorted CD4+, CD8+, or CD8+CD57+ T cells (not recorded which) from PBMCs. The source of these receptors is a human donor in good health, serving as a control. Both conserved end residues are part of each CDR3. A D gene is named only where the DNA matches it firmly. Size values are once, few and many counts, or a class for expanded clones, and some rows have none.

>TRBJ2-3|TRBD2|17|TRBV7-6|NA
CASSSLAGGRSADTQYF
TGTGCCAGCAGCTCCCTAGCGGGGGGGCGTAGCGCAGATACGCAGTATTTT
>TRBJ1-1|TRBD1|13|TRBV20-1|NA
CSATYRDSPEAFF
TGCAGTGCTACATACCGGGACAGCCCTGAAGCTTTCTTT
>TRBJ1-1|NA|15|TRBV29-1|NA
CSGGSGWGMNTEAFF
TGCAGCGGGGGATCAGGATGGGGGATGAACACTGAAGCTTTCTTT
>TRBJ2-5|TRBD2|17|TRBV20-1|NA
CSARDNSGGVVGETQYF
TGCAGTGCTAGAGATAATAGCGGGGGGGTGGTGGGAGAGACCCAGTACTTC
>TRBJ2-1|TRBD1|17|TRBV4-2|many
CASRSLTGTGSYNEQFF
TGTGCCAGCAGATCCCTTACCGGGACAGGGAGTTACAATGAGCAGTTCTTC
>TRBJ1-4|NA|10|TRBV7-6|NA
CASGGEKLFF
TGTGCCAGTGGGGGGGAAAAACTGTTTTTT
>TRBJ2-3|NA|15|TRBV7-8|few
CASSFRQRATDTQYF
TGTGCCAGCAGTTTTCGACAGAGGGCCACCGATACGCAGTATTTT
>TRBJ2-3|NA|13|TRBV5-6|many
CASSVQGLDTQYF
TGTGCCAGCAGCGTCCAGGGGTTAGATACGCAGTATTTT
>TRBJ1-2|NA|13|TRBV7-6|NA
CASSFLVDYGYTF
TGTGCCAGCAGCTTTTTGGTCGACTATGGCTACACCTTC
>TRBJ1-3|NA|14|TRBV5-5|many
CASSLGGTGNTIYF
TGTGCCAGCAGCTTGGGAGGGACTGGAAACACCATATATTTT
>TRBJ1-1|TRBD1|14|TRBV7-9|NA
CASSTGTGGTEAFF
TGTGCCAGCAGCACCGGGACAGGGGGGACTGAAGCTTTCTTT
>TRBJ2-7|TRBD2|16|TRBV4-1|NA
CASSQDNGLAGYEQYF
TGTGCCAGCAGCCAAGATAACGGACTAGCGGGCTACGAGCAGTACTTC
>TRBJ2-5|NA|16|TRBV5-4|many
CASSPGSGGWQETQYF
TGTGCCAGCAGCCCTGGTAGTGGGGGTTGGCAAGAGACCCAGTACTTC
>TRBJ2-7|TRBD2|13|TRBV2|many
CASIRDYSYEQYF
TGTGCCAGCATTCGGGACTATTCCTACGAGCAGTACTTC
>TRBJ2-1|NA|14|TRBV4-3|NA
CASSPLGPYNEQFF
TGCGCCAGCAGCCCACTGGGCCCATACAATGAGCAGTTCTTC
>TRBJ2-7|NA|14|TRBV10-3|NA
CAISEARAYDEQYF
TGTGCCATCAGTGAGGCTAGGGCGTACGACGAGCAGTACTTC
>TRBJ2-5|NA|15|TRBV7-9|NA
CASSLVAGARETQYF
TGTGCCAGCAGCTTAGTGGCGGGGGCCAGAGAGACCCAGTACTTC
>TRBJ1-4|TRBD1|16|TRBV6-1|many
CASSDRASAANEKLFF
TGTGCCAGCAGCGACAGGGCCTCAGCAGCTAATGAAAAACTGTTTTTT
>TRBJ2-5|NA|13|TRBV19|NA
CASSFRGGETQYF
TGTGCCAGTAGTTTCCGGGGTGGAGAGACCCAGTACTTC
>TRBJ2-7|NA|16|TRBV11-1|once
CASSLATSRTRYEQYF
TGTGCCAGCAGCTTAGCGACTTCCAGGACCCGCTACGAGCAGTACTTC
>TRBJ2-5|TRBD2|15|TRBV10-3|many
CATPSRGGGQETQYF
TGTGCCACCCCGAGTAGAGGCGGGGGCCAAGAGACCCAGTACTTC
>TRBJ2-1|NA|13|TRBV24-1|NA
CATSDPGYNEQFF
TGTGCCACCAGTGATCCGGGTTACAATGAGCAGTTCTTC
>TRBJ2-7|NA|15|TRBV19|NA
CASRAGSPSSYEQYF
TGTGCCAGTAGGGCCGGGAGTCCGAGCTCCTACGAGCAGTACTTC
>TRBJ1-1|NA|13|TRBV10-3|NA
CAISWREGAEAFF
TGTGCCATCAGTTGGCGGGAAGGCGCTGAAGCTTTCTTT
>TRBJ2-1|NA|13|TRBV3-1|many
CASSPRYRNEQFF
TGTGCCAGCAGCCCTAGATATCGGAATGAGCAGTTCTTC
>TRBJ2-3|TRBD2|15|TRBV2|NA
CASSVLAGGGDTQYF
TGTGCCAGCAGTGTACTAGCGGGAGGTGGAGATACGCAGTATTTT
>TRBJ1-3|NA|14|TRBV28|many
CASSSGFEGNTIYF
TGTGCCAGCAGTTCAGGGTTTGAGGGAAACACCATATATTTT
>TRBJ2-1|NA|15|TRBV29-1|NA
CSASRAQRSHNEQFF
TGCAGTGCTAGTCGGGCCCAGCGGAGTCACAATGAGCAGTTCTTC
>TRBJ1-6|NA|14|TRBV20-1|NA
CSASWDTDNSPLHF
TGCAGTGCTAGTTGGGACACCGATAATTCACCCCTCCACTTT
>TRBJ2-3|NA|18|TRBV12-3/TRBV12-4|few
CASSSTSRGTSNTDTQYF
TGTGCCAGCAGTTCCACTAGCAGGGGGACATCAAACACAGATACGCAGTATTTT
>TRBJ2-7|NA|13|TRBV7-9|many
CASSPERPYEQYF
TGTGCCAGCAGCCCAGAACGCCCATACGAGCAGTACTTC
>TRBJ1-2|NA|18|TRBV2|NA
CASSKTPLTAGEGDGYTF
TGTGCCAGTAGTAAAACCCCCTTAACAGCCGGGGAAGGTGATGGCTACACCTTC
>TRBJ2-3|TRBD1|14|TRBV7-7|many
CASSLGQGEDTQYF
TGTGCCAGCAGCTTAGGGCAGGGGGAGGATACGCAGTATTTT
>TRBJ2-5|NA|13|TRBV7-2|NA
CASGHGGYETQYF
TGTGCCAGCGGACACGGGGGTTACGAGACCCAGTACTTC
>TRBJ2-7|TRBD1|14|TRBV15|NA
CAASHRTGDYEQYF
TGTGCCGCCAGCCATAGGACAGGGGACTACGAGCAGTACTTC
>TRBJ1-2|NA|13|TRBV25-1|NA
CASSELVNYGYTF
TGTGCCAGCAGTGAATTGGTGAACTATGGCTACACCTTC
>TRBJ2-5|NA|14|TRBV19|many
CASSMAQGGETQYF
TGTGCCAGTAGTATGGCGCAGGGGGGCGAGACCCAGTACTTC
>TRBJ2-1|NA|14|TRBV19|NA
CASSTQDTYNEQFF
TGTGCCAGTAGTACCCAGGACACCTACAATGAGCAGTTCTTC
>TRBJ1-4|NA|14|TRBV19|many
CASRGAQTNEKLFF
TGTGCCAGTAGGGGGGCACAGACTAATGAAAAACTGTTTTTT
>TRBJ1-4|NA|17|TRBV5-1|many
CASSSLTGAATNEKLFF
TGCGCCAGCAGTTCTCTGACAGGCGCTGCAACTAATGAAAAACTGTTTTTT
>TRBJ1-1|NA|15|TRBV20-1|NA
CSARVRDRGFPEAFF
TGCAGTGCTAGAGTGAGGGATCGGGGGTTCCCTGAAGCTTTCTTT
>TRBJ2-1|TRBD2|16|TRBV20-1|many
CSARVAGAAAYNEQFF
TGCAGTGCTAGGGTAGCGGGGGCCGCGGCCTACAATGAGCAGTTCTTC
>TRBJ1-4|TRBD1|15|TRBV5-6|few
CASSPRDRGHEKLFF
TGTGCCAGCAGCCCCCGGGACAGGGGGCATGAAAAACTGTTTTTT
>TRBJ2-2|NA|13|TRBV15|once
CATSRGLNGELFF
TGTGCCACCAGCAGAGGTCTGAACGGGGAGCTGTTTTTT
>TRBJ1-1|NA|14|TRBV28|many
CASSLRQGHTEAFF
TGTGCCAGCAGTTTGCGGCAGGGCCACACTGAAGCTTTCTTT